Described below is a single TCR beta chain sequence and its context. The sample belongs to a study of cytomegalovirus exposure and HLA in healthy donors. In germline, CDR1 is KGHSH, CDR2 LQKENI. The ends were cut back, 3 bases at V and 1 base at J, with 6 bases in the middle. There are 13 residues in the CDR3. The PCR was carried out with 60 Vbeta primers and 13 Jbeta primers. The assay was immunoSEQ multiplex PCR, and TCRdb's table has in-frame clones only and misses some. The sample lists around 69,000 clones, about 73% seen once, with roughly 9.8% in the top ten. The rearrangement joins TRBV18 to TRBJ2-5; D remains ambiguous. The source material was PBMCs. The TCR originated in a woman between 45 and 65 years old in good health and CMV-seropositive. CDR3: CASSPLSQETQYF. The CDR3 DNA sequence: TGTGCCAGCTCACCGCTTAGCCAAGAGACCCAGTACTTC.